The source of this T cell receptor beta chain is a study of Ad26.COV2.S vaccination and SARS-CoV-2 variants. About the research overall: Within the COV1001 Ad26.COV2.S trial arm, the donor was enrolled. Overall study results and limits: Whether participants received vaccine or placebo, their non-spike TCR breadth was similar.

Measured with immunoSEQ multiplex PCR; TCRdb has only the in-frame clones, and not every one. The sample lists 430,000 or so clones; over 75% were seen once. The CDR3 sequence is 15 residues long. Germline CDR1 and CDR2: GTSNPN and SVGIG (reference sequence). Trimming shortened V by 4 bases and J by 0 bases, and 12 bases separated the two germline ends. Treatment specified: roughly 18 received Ad26.COV2.S at low or high dose, single or two shots; a few received placebo; per-sample allocation not given. Day 63 after the first injection of vaccine or placebo was the sampling time. Concerning this clone itself: Its antigen is as yet unknown.

This specimen was peripheral blood, taken in a trial of Ad26.COV2.S vaccine versus placebo. The gene calls are TRBV30 and TRBJ1-4; D is perhaps TRBD1 (6 bases). This receptor was obtained from a person aged 18 to 59 who received the Ad26.COV2.S COVID-19 vaccine or a placebo. This CDR3 reads CAWKKGETTNEKLFF. DNA of the CDR3: TGTGCCTGGAAAAAGGGGGAAACAACTAATGAAAAACTGTTTTTT.